Below are 3 T cell receptor beta chains sequenced from a single sample in a study of blood T cell repertoires in COVID-19 (dated by TCRdb to about 2020). Libraries were built with the immunoSEQ multiplex PCR assay. This is the immuneACCESS table as TCRdb keeps it, with only in-frame sequences that have V and J called. A part of the clones is gone; compared with another copy, unresolved V genes explain less than half, and the rest is unexplained. The sample table shows over 250,000 clones, and around nine tenths are seen once. The top ten hold roughly 10% of the sample. The sample was PBMCs or T cells enriched from blood (not recorded which). The receptors here all came from a man aged 35-49 years who had recovered from COVID-19.

This rearrangement joins TRBV28 to TRBJ1-3; possibly TRBD1 for D (5 bases). The CDR3 covers 14 residues. In germline, CDR1 is MDHEN, CDR2 SYDVKM. V was shortened by 8 bases and J by 2 bases, with 13 bases between the two germline ends. CDR3 DNA sequence: TGTGCCAGCCAGGGTTTGGATGCTGGAAACACCATATATTTT. This encodes CASQGLDAGNTIYF.

V usage is TRBV6-7 and J usage is TRBJ1-1, with TRBD1 identical over 10 bases. TRBV6-7 is placed among ORFs of uncertain function. J was trimmed by 0 bases and V by 6 bases; bases with no gene match: 7. CDR3 size: 16 residues. The CDR3 region is CASRDRDRGMNTEAFF. Written as DNA, the CDR3 is TGTGCCAGCAGAGACCGGGACAGGGGAATGAACACTGAAGCTTTCTTT.

This chain connects TRBV7-9 to TRBJ1-1, with 9 positions matching TRBD1. The CDR3 totals 12 residues. Unmatched junction bases numbered 2, after V lost 5 bases and J lost 7 bases. The germline V gene encodes CDR1 SEHNR and CDR2 FQNEAQ (reference sequence). The CDR3: CASSGQGIEAFF. The CDR3 DNA reads as TGTGCCAGCAGCGGACAGGGGATTGAAGCTTTCTTT.